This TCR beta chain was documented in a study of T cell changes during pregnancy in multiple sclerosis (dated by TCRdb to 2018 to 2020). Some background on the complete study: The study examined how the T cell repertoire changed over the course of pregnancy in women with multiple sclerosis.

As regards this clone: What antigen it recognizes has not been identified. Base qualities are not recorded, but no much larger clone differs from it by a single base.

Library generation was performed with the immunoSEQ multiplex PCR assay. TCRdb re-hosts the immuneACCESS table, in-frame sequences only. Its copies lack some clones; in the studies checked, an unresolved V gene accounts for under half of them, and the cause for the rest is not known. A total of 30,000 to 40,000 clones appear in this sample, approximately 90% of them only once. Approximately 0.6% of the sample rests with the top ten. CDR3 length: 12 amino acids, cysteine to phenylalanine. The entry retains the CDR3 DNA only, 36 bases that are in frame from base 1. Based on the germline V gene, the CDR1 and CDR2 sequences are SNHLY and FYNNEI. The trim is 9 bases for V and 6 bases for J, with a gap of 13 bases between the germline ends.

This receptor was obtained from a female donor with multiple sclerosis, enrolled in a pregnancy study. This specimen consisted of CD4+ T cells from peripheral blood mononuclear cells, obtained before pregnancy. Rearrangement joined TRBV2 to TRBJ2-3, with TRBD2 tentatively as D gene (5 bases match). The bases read TGTGCCAGGGCCTCGGGAACTGATACGCAGTATTTT. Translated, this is CARASGTDTQYF.